The subject of this entry is one TCR beta chain. Its antigen is unknown. The same CDR3 also results from other DNA sequences found in this sample. Trimming removed 4 bases from V and 5 bases from J, with 11 bases in between. The CDR3 totals 12 residues. Germline CDR1 and CDR2: SQVTM and ANQGSEA. This sample was taken from a study of beta chain features in type 1 diabetes. Findings of the study overall: Shortening of TCRB CDR3s, moderate but significant, appeared in all four CD4+ subsets of Type 1 diabetes patients.

As every portion of the isolated RNA was reverse transcribed, the sequencing read expressed TCRB transcripts. Profiling relied on immunoSEQ multiplex PCR, and the TCRdb table lists in-frame clones only, not all of them. In the table there are hundreds of thousands of clones, more than 12% of which are singletons. The chain has TRBV29-1 and TRBJ2-5; D is perhaps TRBD1 (6 bases). The sample consisted of naive CD4+ T cells from blood. This clonotype was obtained from a man younger than 35 with type 1 diabetes. The CDR3 DNA is TGCAGCGTTGGAGGGGGAGCGGAGACCCAGTACTTC. This codes for CSVGGGAETQYF.